Sequencing of this TCR beta chain was carried out in a study of response to subunit inactivated influenza vaccine. Study observations and caveats: Authors suggested that a seasonal influenza vaccination recruits few new T cells each time.

Turning to this clonotype: Antigen: not known.

A single record per CDR3 protein comes from TCRdb applying MiXCR to the RT-PCR reads. This table holds about 830,000 distinct CDR3 sequences, around 18% found once. Germline values: CDR1 DFQATT, CDR2 SNEGSKA (reference sequence). The V segment lost 0 bases and the J segment 4 bases; nucleotides outside the gene matches: 4. This CDR3 has 14 amino acids. The TCR was taken from a man aged 45-60 years who received an inactivated influenza vaccine. The genes are TRBV20-1 and TRBJ1-1; 8 nucleotides align to TRBD1. Sequenced material: PBMCs from blood, taken more than 4 days after vaccination. CDR3 DNA: TGCAGTGCTAGAGACCTTGGACAGGGCACTGAAGCTTTCTTT. Protein: CSARDLGQGTEAFF.